This T cell receptor (beta chain) is from a study of human T cells and chemical hapten exposure. Turning to the study itself: Per-sample TCR yield variability stemmed mainly from small pooled library volume differences. Study observations and caveats: Compared with pre-sensitization or healthy control sets, expanded TCRs clustered more.

The CDR3 has 16 residues. V trimming: 4 bases; J trimming: 4 bases; junction bases outside the gene matches: 11. CDR1 LGHNA and CDR2 YSLEER come from the germline V gene. Specified time point: patch test 3, about 24 weeks after DPC sensitization. Indicated treatment: therapeutic diphenylcyclopropenone sensitization with weekly scalp DPC. Total RNA was isolated from unfractionated whole blood. The table lists this clonotype with many counts. Its cognate antigen is unknown. One entry per CDR3 protein, called by TCRdb with MiXCR from the RACE reads. The sample contains just under 40,000 distinct CDR3 sequences, more than 9.5% of which appear only once.

The specimen comprised whole blood, sampled in connection with sensitization to the hapten diphenylcyclopropenone (DPC). The chain carries TRBV4-3 and TRBJ2-3; 7 bases align to TRBD1. The sequence was collected from a woman aged 40 to 50 with alopecia areata. Some clones in this sample may be carry-over from other donors' samples. CDR3: CASSLEPGQNPDTQYF. The CDR3 DNA sequence: TGCGCCAGCAGCCTAGAACCGGGACAGAACCCAGATACGCAGTATTTT.